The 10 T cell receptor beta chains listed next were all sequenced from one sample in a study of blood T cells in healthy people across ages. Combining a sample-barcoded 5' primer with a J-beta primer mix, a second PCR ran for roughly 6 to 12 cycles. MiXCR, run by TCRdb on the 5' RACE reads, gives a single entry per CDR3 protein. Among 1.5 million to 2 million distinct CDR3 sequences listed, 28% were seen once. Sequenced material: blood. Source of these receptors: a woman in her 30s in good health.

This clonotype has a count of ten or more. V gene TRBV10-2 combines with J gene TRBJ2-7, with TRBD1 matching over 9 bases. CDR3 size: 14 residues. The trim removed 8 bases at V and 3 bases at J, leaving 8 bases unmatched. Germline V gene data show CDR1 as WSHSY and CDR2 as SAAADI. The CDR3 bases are TGCGCCAGCGAGGGTGGGACAGGGCTCTACGAGCAGTACTTC. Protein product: CASEGGTGLYEQYF.

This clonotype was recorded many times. In DNA form, the CDR3 reads TGTGCCAGCAGCTTTAGGGACGGCAATGAGCAGTTCTTC. Encoded protein: CASSFRDGNEQFF. The V gene is TRBV7-9, the J gene TRBJ2-1; D assignment may be TRBD1 or TRBD2 (5 bases each). Germline-derived CDR1 and CDR2 are SEHNR and FQNEAQ (reference sequence). Trimming took 3 bases from V and 6 from J, leaving 9 bases between them. This CDR3 spans 13 amino acids. Filled out from reference TRBV7-9 and TRBJ2-1, the complete variable domain reads DTGVSQNPRHKITKRGQNVTFRCDPISEHNRLYWYRQTLGQGPEFLTYFQNEAQLEKSRLLSDRFSAERPKGSFSTLEIQRTEQGDSAMYLCASSFRDGNEQFFGPGTRLTVL.

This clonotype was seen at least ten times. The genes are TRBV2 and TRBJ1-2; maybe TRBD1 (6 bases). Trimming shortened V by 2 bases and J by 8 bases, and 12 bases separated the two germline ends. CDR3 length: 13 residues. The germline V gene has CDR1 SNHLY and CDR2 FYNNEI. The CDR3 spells CASSESGAIGYTF. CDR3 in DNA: TGTGCCAGCAGTGAATCAGGGGCGATAGGCTACACCTTC.

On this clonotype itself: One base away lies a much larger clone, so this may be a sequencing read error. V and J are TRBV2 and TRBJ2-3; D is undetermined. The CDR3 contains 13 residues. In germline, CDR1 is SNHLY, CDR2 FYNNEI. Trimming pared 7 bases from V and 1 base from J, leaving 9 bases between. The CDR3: CASNPDGTDTQYF. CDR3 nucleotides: TGTGCCAGCAACCCGGACGGCACAGATACGCAGTATTTT.

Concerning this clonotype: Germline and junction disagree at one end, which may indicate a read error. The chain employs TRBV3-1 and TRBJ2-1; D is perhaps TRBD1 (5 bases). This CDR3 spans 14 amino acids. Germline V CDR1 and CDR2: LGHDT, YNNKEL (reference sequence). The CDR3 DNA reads TGTGCCAGCACCCTGGCCCCTAAGGGGAATGGGCAGTTCTTC. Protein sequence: CASTLAPKGNGQFF.

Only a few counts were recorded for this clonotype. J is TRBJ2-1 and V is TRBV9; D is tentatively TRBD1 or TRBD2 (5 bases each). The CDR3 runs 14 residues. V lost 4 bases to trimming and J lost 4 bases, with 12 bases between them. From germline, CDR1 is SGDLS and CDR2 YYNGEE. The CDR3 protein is CASSPRDQYNEQFF. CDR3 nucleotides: TGTGCCAGCAGCCCGAGGGACCAATACAATGAGCAGTTCTTC.

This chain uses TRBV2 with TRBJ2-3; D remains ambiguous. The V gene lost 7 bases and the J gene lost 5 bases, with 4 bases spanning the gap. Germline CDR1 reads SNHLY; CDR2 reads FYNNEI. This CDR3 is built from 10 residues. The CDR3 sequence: CASTIDTQYF. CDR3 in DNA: TGTGCCAGCACGATAGATACGCAGTATTTT.

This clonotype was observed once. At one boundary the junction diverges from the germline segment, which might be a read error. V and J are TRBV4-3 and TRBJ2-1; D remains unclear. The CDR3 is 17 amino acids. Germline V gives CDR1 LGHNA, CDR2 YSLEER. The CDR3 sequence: CASSQDLGPLSCNEQFF. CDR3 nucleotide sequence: TGCGCCAGCAGCCAAGATCTCGGACCCCTCTCCTGCAATGAGCAGTTCTTC.

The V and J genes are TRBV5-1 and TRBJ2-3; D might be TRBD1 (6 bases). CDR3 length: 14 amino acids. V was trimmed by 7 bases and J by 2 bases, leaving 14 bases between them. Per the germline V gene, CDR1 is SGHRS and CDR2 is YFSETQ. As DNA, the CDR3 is TGCGCCAGCCAGAAGGACAGTACCACAGATACGCAGTATTTT. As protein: CASQKDSTTDTQYF. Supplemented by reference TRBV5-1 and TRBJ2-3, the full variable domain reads KAGVTQTPRYLIKTRGQQVTLSCSPISGHRSVSWYQQTPGQGLQFLFEYFSETQRNKGNFPGRFSGRQFSNSRSEMNVSTLELGDSALYLCASQKDSTTDTQYFGPGTRLTVL.

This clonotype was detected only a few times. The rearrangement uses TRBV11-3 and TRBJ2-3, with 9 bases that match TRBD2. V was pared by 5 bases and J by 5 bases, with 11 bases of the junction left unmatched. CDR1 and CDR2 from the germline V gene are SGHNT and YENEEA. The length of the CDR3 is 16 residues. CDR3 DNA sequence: TGTGCCAGCAGCCCTGCTACTAGCGGGTTGGGAGATACGCAGTATTTT. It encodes CASSPATSGLGDTQYF.